A single sample is the source of the 7 T cell receptor beta chains below, sequenced in a study of persistence of HIV-infected CD4 T cells. This was the immunoSEQ version 4 assay in survey mode. Some clones are missing from TCRdb's copy, which holds only in-frame ones; the method was immunoSEQ multiplex PCR. The sample carries roughly 45,000 clones, around 89% recorded once. What these receptors recognize is not known. This nonspecific control used anti-CD3/anti-CD28 bead stimulation of CD4+ T cells. Sorting of responding CD4+ T cells relied on upregulated CD40 ligand together with CD69. The specimen comprised CD4+ T cells sorted from PBMCs after roughly 18-hour stimulation, sampled from a patient who received antiretroviral therapy. The receptors originated from an adult man with HIV who was CMV-seropositive.

This clone has only a few counts. One end of the junction fails to match germline, which may point to a read error. This chain uses TRBV11-2 with TRBJ1-2; D unclear. CDR1 and CDR2 from the germline V gene are SGHAT and FQNNGV. The CDR3 contains 13 residues. CDR3 DNA: TGTGCCAGCAGCCTGACACCTAACTTTGGCTACACCTTC. As protein: CASSLTPNFGYTF.

The chain employs TRBV14 and TRBJ1-1, with D tentatively TRBD1 (5 bases). The CDR3 covers 14 residues. V lost 1 base and J 4 bases, leaving 10 bases between the germline ends. Per germline, CDR1 SGHDN and CDR2 FVKESK. The CDR3 region is CASSQVPGGTEAFF. CDR3 bases: TGTGCCAGCAGCCAAGTCCCCGGGGGCACTGAAGCTTTCTTT.

The chain joins TRBV2 to TRBJ1-5; a possible D gene is TRBD1 (6 bases). Trimming took off 4 bases at V and 1 base at J, with 8 bases between the two ends. The length of the CDR3 is 14 residues. Germline V gene lookup returns CDR1 SNHLY and CDR2 FYNNEI. The CDR3 nucleotides read TGTGCCAGCAGTGGGACAGTGAGCAATCAGCCCCAGCATTTT. Amino acids: CASSGTVSNQPQHF.

This chain links TRBV27 with TRBJ1-2; D perhaps matches TRBD1 (5 bases). Trimming removed 4 bases from V and 6 bases from J, with 15 bases in between. The CDR3 contains 14 residues. The germline CDR1 and CDR2 sequences are MNHEY and SMNVEV (reference sequence). CDR3 nucleotide sequence: TGTGCCAGCAGTTACCGAGGACACGAGCATGGCTACACCTTC. Protein product: CASSYRGHEHGYTF.

The chain joins TRBV6-5 to TRBJ2-3; possible D gene TRBD2, 6 bases. Germline CDR1 reads MNHEY; CDR2 reads SVGAGI. Trimming left V 6 bases short and J 3 bases short, with 10 bases between. The CDR3 is 13 amino acids. CDR3 residues: CASSPTRTDTQYF. Here the CDR3 DNA reads TGTGCCAGCAGCCCGACTAGGACAGATACGCAGTATTTT.

The V call is TRBV24-1, the J call TRBJ2-1; 9 bases are shared with TRBD1. Germline V CDR1 and CDR2: KGHDR, SFDVKD. This CDR3 spans 15 amino acids. V lost 4 bases, J lost 7 bases, and 7 bases stayed unmatched. The DNA of the CDR3 is TGTGCCACCAGTGAGGGGACAGGGTTTACGAATGAGCAGTTCTTC. Its protein is CATSEGTGFTNEQFF.

The chain couples TRBV18 to TRBJ1-6, with D unresolved. Germline CDR1 KGHSH, CDR2 LQKENI. The V end lost 2 bases, the J end lost 7 bases, and 15 bases lay between the germline ends. This CDR3 region has 16 residues. The CDR3 sequence is CASSPKTRVPNSPLHF. CDR3 nucleotides: TGTGCCAGCTCACCAAAGACGAGGGTGCCGAATTCACCCCTCCACTTT.